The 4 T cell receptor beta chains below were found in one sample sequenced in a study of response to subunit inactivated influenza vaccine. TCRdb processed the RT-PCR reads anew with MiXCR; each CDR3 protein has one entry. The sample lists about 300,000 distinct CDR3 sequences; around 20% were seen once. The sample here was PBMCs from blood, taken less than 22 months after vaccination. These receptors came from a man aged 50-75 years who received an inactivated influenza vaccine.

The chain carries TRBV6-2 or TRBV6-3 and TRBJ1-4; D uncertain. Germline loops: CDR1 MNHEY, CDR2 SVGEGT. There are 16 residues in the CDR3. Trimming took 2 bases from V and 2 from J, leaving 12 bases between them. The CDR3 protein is CASSYAPGGTNEKLFF. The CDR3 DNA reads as TGTGCCAGCAGTTACGCACCGGGCGGGACTAATGAAAAACTGTTTTTT.

The CDR3 is CASSLATSGRIREQFF. The CDR3 DNA reads TGCGCCAGCAGCTTGGCGACTAGCGGGAGGATACGGGAGCAGTTCTTC. The rearrangement uses TRBV5-1 and TRBJ2-1; 13 bases are a match to TRBD2. The ends lost 0 bases at V and 10 bases at J; junction bases unmatched: 7. The CDR3 has 16 amino acids. Germline V gives CDR1 SGHRS, CDR2 YFSETQ. The variable domain in full, with the rest retrieved from reference TRBV5-1 and TRBJ2-1, is KAGVTQTPRYLIKTRGQQVTLSCSPISGHRSVSWYQQTPGQGLQFLFEYFSETQRNKGNFPGRFSGRQFSNSRSEMNVSTLELGDSALYLCASSLATSGRIREQFFGPGTRLTVL.

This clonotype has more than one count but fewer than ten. CDR3 nucleotide sequence: TGCGCCAGCAGCGACCGGGACAGGGCATTCCCGATTGTTAACTATGGCTACACCTTC. It specifies CASSDRDRAFPIVNYGYTF. J is TRBJ1-2 and V is TRBV4-1; 9 positions match TRBD1. The CDR3 length is 19 residues. Germline V lookup: CDR1 MGHRA, CDR2 YSYEKL. V shed 5 bases, J shed 1 base, and the junction held 17 bases outside the gene matches.

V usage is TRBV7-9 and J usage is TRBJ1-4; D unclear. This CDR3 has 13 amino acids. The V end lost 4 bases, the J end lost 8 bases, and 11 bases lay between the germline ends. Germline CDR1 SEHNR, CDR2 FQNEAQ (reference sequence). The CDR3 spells CASSSISGEKLFF. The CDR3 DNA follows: TGTGCCAGCAGCTCCATCTCCGGGGAAAAACTGTTTTTT.